What follows describes a single T cell receptor beta chain. Its binding antigen is unknown. No quality values exist for individual bases; no much larger clone is one base distant. Its CDR3 holds 14 amino acids, cysteine through phenylalanine. CDR3 DNA only is kept here, 42 bases in frame from base 1. Looking up the germline V gene (reference sequence) yields CDR1 SGHNT and CDR2 YYREEE. V and J lose 4 bases and 3 bases, and a span of 13 bases separates them. This sample is part of a study of technical replicates of blood from a few donors (dated by TCRdb to the late 2010s). The library was produced with the immunoSEQ multiplex PCR assay. TCRdb obtained this table from immuneACCESS and retained in-frame rearrangements with V and J assigned. These tables miss some clones; where compared with another copy, unresolved V genes account for less than half of the shortfall, and the remainder is unexplained. Across this sample there are 66,000 or so clones, with roughly 90% seen only once. 4% to 5% of the sample belongs to the ten largest clones.

Sequencing was performed on PBMCs. This clonotype was obtained from a human donor in good health. Some clones in this sample may be carry-over from other donors' samples. This chain joins TRBV5-4 to TRBJ1-2; 5 matching bases give a weak D call of TRBD1. The nucleotide sequence reads TGTGCCAGCAGCCTCCTCGGGGGGGACTATGGCTACACCTTC. Translated, it reads CASSLLGGDYGYTF.